This entry lists 3 T cell receptor beta chains sequenced from one sample in a study of CD8+ T cells in alopecia areata. Treatment indicated: oral pan-JAK inhibitor, 5-10 mg twice daily. Once RNA had been extracted, it was reverse transcribed into cDNA to act as the sequencing template. The protocol was immunoSEQ multiplex PCR, while the TCRdb copy is restricted to in-frame clones and leaves out a portion. Altogether around 200,000 clones are present, over 60% being singletons, with the ten largest covering 4% to 5%. The material sequenced was CD4+ T cells sorted from blood, taken at week 4, from a patient treated with tofacitinib. Source of these receptors: a human donor with alopecia areata.

The chain links TRBV10-3 to TRBJ2-6, with D maybe TRBD2 (6 bases). V was clipped by 2 bases and J by 2 bases, with 10 bases between them. The CDR3 length is 16 residues. Germline V CDR1 and CDR2: ENHRY, SYGVKD. The CDR3 is CAISEPGVTGANVLTF. In DNA form, the CDR3 reads TGTGCCATCAGTGAGCCGGGGGTCACTGGGGCCAACGTCCTGACTTTC.

The V and J genes are TRBV7-9 and TRBJ2-7, with 7 bases identical to TRBD1. CDR1 and CDR2 from the germline V gene are SEHNR and FQNEAQ (reference sequence). The junction had 9 bases not matched to a gene; V was cut back by 5 bases and J by 2 bases. This CDR3 has 15 residues. This CDR3 is CASSPSYRGAYEQYF. CDR3 DNA: TGTGCCAGCAGCCCGAGTTACAGGGGAGCCTACGAGCAGTACTTC.

This clone was picked up a small number of times. The V call is TRBV6-5, the J call TRBJ2-3, with TRBD1 matching over 7 bases. With 6 bases clipped from V and 4 bases from J, the junction kept 7 bases outside the gene matches. This CDR3 is built from 14 residues. CDR1 MNHEY and CDR2 SVGAGI come from the germline V gene. For the CDR3, the DNA is TGTGCCAGCAGCCGACAGGGTATTTCAGATACGCAGTATTTT. Amino acids: CASSRQGISDTQYF.